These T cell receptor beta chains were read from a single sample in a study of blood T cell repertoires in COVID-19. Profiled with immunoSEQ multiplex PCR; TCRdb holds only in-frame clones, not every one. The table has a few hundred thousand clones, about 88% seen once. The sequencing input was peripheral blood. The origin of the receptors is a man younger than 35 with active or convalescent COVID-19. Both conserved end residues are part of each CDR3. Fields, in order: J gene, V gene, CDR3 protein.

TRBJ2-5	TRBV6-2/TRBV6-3	CASSDRLAGDVKTQYF
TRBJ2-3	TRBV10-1	CASSDFGGSPGDTQYF
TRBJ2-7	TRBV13	CASSSLAGAVSSYEQYF
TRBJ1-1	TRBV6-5	CASSEGGTEAFF
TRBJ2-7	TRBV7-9	CASSRGLATHEQYF
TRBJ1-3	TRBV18	CASSGREADTIYF
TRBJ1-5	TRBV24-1	CATSDRGQGPGAQHF
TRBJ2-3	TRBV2	CASIQKVTDTQYF
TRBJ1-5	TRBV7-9	CASSLVDSNQPQHF
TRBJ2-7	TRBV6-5	CASSYSGGQIYEQYF
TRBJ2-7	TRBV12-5	CASGFGTSGRASEQYF
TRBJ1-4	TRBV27	CASSLSGGWSEKLFF
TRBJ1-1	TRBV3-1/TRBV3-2	CASSQGARLVNTEAFF
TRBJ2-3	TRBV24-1	CATSDSSVRTQYF
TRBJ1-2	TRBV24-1	CATEQGGGYTF
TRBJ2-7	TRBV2	CASSGPGYEQYF
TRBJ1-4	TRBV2	CAGYRDRVNEKLFF
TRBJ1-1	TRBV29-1	CSFLRQQLNTEAFF
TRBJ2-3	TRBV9	CASSVATRENTDTQYF
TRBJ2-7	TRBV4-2	CASSQALNPTYEQYF
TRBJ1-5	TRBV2	CASKEGFRVNQPQHF
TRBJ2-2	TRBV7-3	CASSPGQGTGELFF
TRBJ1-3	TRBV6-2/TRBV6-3	CASSYGGASGNTIYF
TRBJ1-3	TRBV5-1	CASSWTQQGEADTIYF
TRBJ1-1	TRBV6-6	CASTFQNRGTEAFF
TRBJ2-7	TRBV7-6	CASSPRQGAVYEQYF
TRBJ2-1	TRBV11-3	CASSLRGGNYNEQFF
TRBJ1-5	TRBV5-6	CASSLWSGQQPQHF
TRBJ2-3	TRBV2	CARQGAGADTQYF
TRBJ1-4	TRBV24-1	CATSDPRVANEKLFF
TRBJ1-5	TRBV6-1	CASSERQINQPQHF
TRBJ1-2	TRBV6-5	CASSYTDRDGYTF
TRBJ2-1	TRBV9	CASSATRSEQFF
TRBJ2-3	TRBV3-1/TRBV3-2	CASSQGLKSTDTQYF
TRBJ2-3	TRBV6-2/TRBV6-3	CASSAHLGSSRADTQYF
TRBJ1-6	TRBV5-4	CAYLGGRDSPLHF
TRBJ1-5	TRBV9	CASSVDGQSNQPQHF
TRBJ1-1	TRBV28	CASNLMTEAFF
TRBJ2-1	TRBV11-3	CASSSTEDSHEQFF
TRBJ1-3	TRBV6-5	CASRDTSSGNTIYF
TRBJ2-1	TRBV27	CASRTVGLREQFF
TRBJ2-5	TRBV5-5	CASRQEPLETQYF
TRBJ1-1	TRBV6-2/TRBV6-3	CASSYSGQGNEAFF
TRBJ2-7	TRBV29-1	CSVRKRQSYEQYF
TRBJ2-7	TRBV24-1	CATSDRRTSGTYEQYF
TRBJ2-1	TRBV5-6	CASSSTTSGNEQFF
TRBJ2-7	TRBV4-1	CASSHPGQSSYEQYF
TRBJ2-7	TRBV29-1	CSAHARGPGEQYF
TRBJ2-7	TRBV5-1	CASSPGYRGAIYEQYF
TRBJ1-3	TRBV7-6	CASSLGQGGRSGNTIYF
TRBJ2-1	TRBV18	CASSPRGLAGGVGNEQFF
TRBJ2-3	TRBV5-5	CASSFEGAQGDTQYF
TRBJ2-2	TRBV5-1	CASSFRTGSNTGELFF
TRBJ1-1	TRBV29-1	CSAHRGLNTEAFF